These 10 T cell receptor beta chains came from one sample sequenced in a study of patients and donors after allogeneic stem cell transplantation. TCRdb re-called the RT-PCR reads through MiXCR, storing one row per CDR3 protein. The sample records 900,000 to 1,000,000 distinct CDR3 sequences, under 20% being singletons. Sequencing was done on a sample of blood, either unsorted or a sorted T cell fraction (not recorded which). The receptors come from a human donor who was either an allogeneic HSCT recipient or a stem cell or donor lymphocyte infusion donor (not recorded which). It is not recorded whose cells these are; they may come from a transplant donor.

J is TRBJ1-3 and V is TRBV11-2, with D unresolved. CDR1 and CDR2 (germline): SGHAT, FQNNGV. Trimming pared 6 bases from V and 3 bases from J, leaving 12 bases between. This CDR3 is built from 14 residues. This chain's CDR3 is CASRPRRVGNTIYF. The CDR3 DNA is TGTGCCAGCAGACCCCGGCGGGTTGGAAACACCATATATTTT.

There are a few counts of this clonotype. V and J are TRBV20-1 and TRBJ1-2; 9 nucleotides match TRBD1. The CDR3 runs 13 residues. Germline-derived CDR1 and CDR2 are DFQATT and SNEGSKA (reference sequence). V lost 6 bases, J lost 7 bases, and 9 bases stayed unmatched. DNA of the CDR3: TGCAGTGCCCAGACAGGGGGAGTCTCTGGCTACACCTTC. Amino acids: CSAQTGGVSGYTF.

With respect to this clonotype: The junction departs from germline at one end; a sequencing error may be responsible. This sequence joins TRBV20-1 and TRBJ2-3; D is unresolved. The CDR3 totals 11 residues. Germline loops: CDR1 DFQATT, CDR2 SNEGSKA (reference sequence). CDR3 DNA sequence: TGCAGTGCTAGCGGCTTTCAGGTTACGGATTTT. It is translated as CSASGFQVTDF.

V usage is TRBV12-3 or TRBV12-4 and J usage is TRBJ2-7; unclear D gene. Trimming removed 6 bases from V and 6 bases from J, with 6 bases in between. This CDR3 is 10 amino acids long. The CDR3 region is CASSPCEQYF. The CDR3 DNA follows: TGTGCCAGCAGCCCGTGCGAGCAGTACTTC.

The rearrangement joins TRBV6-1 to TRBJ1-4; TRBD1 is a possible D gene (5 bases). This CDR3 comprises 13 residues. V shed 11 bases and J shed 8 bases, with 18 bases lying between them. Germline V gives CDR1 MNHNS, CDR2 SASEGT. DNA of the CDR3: TGTGCCTATGGGGCAGGACGAAGGGAAAAACTGTTTTTT. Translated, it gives CAYGAGRREKLFF.

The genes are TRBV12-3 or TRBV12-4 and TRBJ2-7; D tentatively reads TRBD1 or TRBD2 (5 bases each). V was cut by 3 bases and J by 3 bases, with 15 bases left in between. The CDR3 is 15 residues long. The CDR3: CASSLARDLNYEQYF. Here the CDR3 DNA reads TGTGCCAGCAGTTTGGCCCGGGACCTAAACTACGAGCAGTACTTC.

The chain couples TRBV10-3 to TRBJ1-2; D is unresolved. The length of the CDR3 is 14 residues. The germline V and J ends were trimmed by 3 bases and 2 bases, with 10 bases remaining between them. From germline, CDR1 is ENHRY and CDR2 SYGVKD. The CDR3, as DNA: TGTGCCATCAGTGACTTAACAGTGAACTATGGCTACACCTTC. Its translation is CAISDLTVNYGYTF.

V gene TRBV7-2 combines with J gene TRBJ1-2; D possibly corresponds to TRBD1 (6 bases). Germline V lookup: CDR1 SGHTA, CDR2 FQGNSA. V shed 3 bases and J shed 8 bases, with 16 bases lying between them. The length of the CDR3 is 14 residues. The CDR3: CASSFTRGKGGYTF. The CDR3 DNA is TGTGCCAGCAGCTTCACCAGGGGAAAGGGGGGCTACACCTTC.

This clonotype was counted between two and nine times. The CDR3 sequence is CASGTEFVRDTQYF. DNA of the CDR3: TGCGCCAGCGGAACTGAGTTCGTTAGAGATACGCAGTATTTT. The V and J genes are TRBV4-1 and TRBJ2-3, with D uncertain. Germline CDR1 is MGHRA and CDR2 is YSYEKL. With 8 bases removed from V and 5 bases from J, the gap between germline ends came to 17 bases. The CDR3 consists of 14 residues.

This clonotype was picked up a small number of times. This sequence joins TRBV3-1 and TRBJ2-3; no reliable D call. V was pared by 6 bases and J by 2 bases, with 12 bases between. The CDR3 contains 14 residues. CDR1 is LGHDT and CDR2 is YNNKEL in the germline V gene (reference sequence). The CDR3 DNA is TGTGCCAGCAGACCCACCACAGACACAGATACGCAGTATTTT. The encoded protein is CASRPTTDTDTQYF.